The 25 T cell receptor beta chains given below trace back to one sample, sequenced in a study of molecular identifiers for immune sequencing clone quantification. TCRdb re-analysed the PCR reads in MiXCR, keeping a single row per CDR3 protein. The sample includes tens of thousands of distinct CDR3 sequences, more than 20% of them seen just once. The specimen was naive CD8+ T cells from blood, with Jurkat cell RNA spiked in. Described subset: FACS-sorted CD8+CD4-CCR7+CD45RA+ naive T cells. Receptors originate from a human donor in good health. Some libraries in this study had Jurkat cell RNA spiked in.

V and J are TRBV20-1 and TRBJ2-7, with 7 nucleotides matching TRBD2. Trimming took 1 base from V and 5 from J; bases not matched to a gene: 8. Germline-derived CDR1 and CDR2 are DFQATT and SNEGSKA (reference sequence). The CDR3 contains 14 residues. The CDR3 sequence is CSARAPSGKHEQYF. DNA for the CDR3: TGCAGTGCTAGAGCGCCTAGCGGTAAACACGAGCAGTACTTC.

This clonotype was picked up a small number of times. The V gene is TRBV7-6, the J gene TRBJ1-1; 8 bases line up with TRBD1. The germline V gene has CDR1 SGHVS and CDR2 FNYEAQ. Trimming cost V 8 bases and J 6 bases; bases outside gene matches: 14. The CDR3 has 15 residues. This CDR3 reads CASGTPGGVIPEAFF. CDR3 coding DNA: TGTGCCAGCGGTACCCCAGGGGGCGTCATCCCTGAAGCTTTCTTT.

The chain has TRBV6-2 or TRBV6-3 and TRBJ1-2; a weak D match, TRBD1 (5 bases). Germline CDR1 is MNHEY and CDR2 is SVGEGT. This CDR3 region has 15 residues. With 4 bases removed from V and 4 bases from J, the gap between germline ends came to 16 bases. CDR3 protein: CASSSGSQGVYGYTF. CDR3 in DNA: TGTGCCAGCAGTTCTGGTTCGCAGGGCGTCTATGGCTACACCTTC.

About this clonotype itself: Possible read error: a much larger clone is one base away. This chain links TRBV7-2 with TRBJ2-7; 8 bases are shared with TRBD2. Per the germline V gene, CDR1 is SGHTA and CDR2 is FQGNSA. V shed 2 bases and J 4 bases; nucleotides not matched to a gene: 10. This CDR3 contains 16 residues. The CDR3 bases are TGTGCCAGCAGCTTACGTCCGAGGGCTAGCGGGTACGAGCAGTACTTC. Translating gives CASSLRPRASGYEQYF.

In regard to this clonotype: A read error may account for a junction end that differs from germline. V and J are TRBV6-5 and TRBJ2-2, with D uncertain. There are 16 residues in the CDR3. In germline, CDR1 is MNHEY, CDR2 SVGAGI. The CDR3 bases are TGTGCCAGCAGTTACCGAACAGAGGAGAACGCCGGGGAGCTGTTTTTT. Protein: CASSYRTEENAGELFF.

Notes on this clonotype: A read error is likely, as this CDR3 ends without the conserved phenylalanine or tryptophan. J is TRBJ1-5 and V is TRBV12-3 or TRBV12-4; weak D call: TRBD1 (5 bases). The CDR3 consists of 14 residues. The CDR3 reads CASSLARGNQPQHL. The CDR3 coding sequence is TGTGCCAGCAGTTTAGCACGGGGCAACCAGCCCCAGCATCTT.

A note on this clonotype: A much larger clonotype is one base distant, so this may be a read error. This chain uses TRBV7-2 with TRBJ1-5; 8 nucleotides align to TRBD1. CDR1 and CDR2 from the germline V gene are SGHTA and FQGNSA. This CDR3 contains 13 residues. CDR3 DNA sequence: TGTGCCAGCAGCTTCGCCAGGGGGCAGCCCCGGCATTTT. Translation gives CASSFARGQPRHF.

This clonotype has only one observation. This sequence joins TRBV19 and TRBJ2-1, with 10 bases lining up with TRBD2. Trimming at V came to 8 bases and at J to 5 bases, leaving 9 bases not matched to a gene. This CDR3 has 15 residues. Per germline, CDR1 LNHDA and CDR2 SQIVND (reference sequence). Written as DNA, the CDR3 is TGTGCCAGTGTGGGAGCGGGAGGGCTTCACAATGAGCAGTTCTTC. Its translation: CASVGAGGLHNEQFF.

V is TRBV14 and J is TRBJ2-1; D gene ambiguous. Germline CDR1 is SGHDN and CDR2 is FVKESK. Trimming removed 5 bases at V and 0 bases at J, with 11 bases between. The CDR3 extends over 15 amino acids. The CDR3 DNA follows: TGTGCCAGCAGCGGGGATTTACACTCCTACAATGAGCAGTTCTTC. Amino acid sequence: CASSGDLHSYNEQFF.

This clonotype has a handful of counts. This may arise from a read error, as a much more abundant clone is one base away. The chain links TRBV11-2 to TRBJ2-3; D is unclear. Germline CDR1 reads SGHAT; CDR2 reads FQNNGV. V was pared by 8 bases and J by 4 bases, with 13 bases between. The CDR3 spans 13 residues. In DNA form, the CDR3 reads TGTGCCAGCGGCTCTCCCCCCGCAGATACGCAGTATTTT. It specifies CASGSPPADTQYF.

This clonotype occurred many times. V is TRBV7-6 and J is TRBJ1-1; 8 nucleotides match TRBD1. Germline V gene lookup returns CDR1 SGHVS and CDR2 FNYEAQ. The CDR3 totals 14 residues. The V segment lost 4 bases and the J segment 4 bases; nucleotides outside the gene matches: 5. CDR3 in amino acids: CASSSGGIGTEAFF. The CDR3 coding sequence is TGTGCCAGCAGCTCAGGGGGCATTGGCACTGAAGCTTTCTTT. Filled out from reference TRBV7-6 and TRBJ1-1, the complete variable domain reads GAGVSQSPRYKVTKRGQDVALRCDPISGHVSLYWYRQALGQGPEFLTYFNYEAQQDKSGLPNDRFSAERPEGSISTLTIQRTEQRDSAMYRCASSSGGIGTEAFFGQGTRLTVV.

This clonotype was counted many times. The chain employs TRBV6-6 and TRBJ1-1; 8 nucleotides align to TRBD1. Germline loops: CDR1 MNHNY, CDR2 SVGAGI (reference sequence). The CDR3 extends over 15 amino acids. The trim removed 6 bases at V and 4 bases at J, leaving 10 bases unmatched. The CDR3 loop reads CASSSDGQGFTEAFF. In nucleotides, the CDR3 is TGTGCCAGCAGCTCCGACGGACAGGGATTCACTGAAGCTTTCTTT.

A word on this clonotype: A much larger clone lies a single base off, so this may be a read error. The gene calls are TRBV2 and TRBJ1-2, with TRBD1 as a possible D gene (6 bases). Germline assignment: CDR1 SNHLY and CDR2 FYNNEI. The CDR3 has 14 residues. The CDR3 DNA reads TGTGCCGGCAGTGAAGCTCGGACAGACTATGGCTACACCTTC. It is translated as CAGSEARTDYGYTF.

This clonotype appeared many times. The CDR3 reads CASSESWTLNTGELFF. The DNA of the CDR3 is TGTGCCAGCAGTGAATCCTGGACCCTGAACACCGGGGAGCTGTTTTTT. The chain employs TRBV2 and TRBJ2-2; no definite D call. Germline CDR1 and CDR2: SNHLY and FYNNEI. Between the trimmed V and J ends, which lost 2 bases and 1 base, there was a span of 11 bases. The CDR3 contains 16 residues.

There are a few counts of this clonotype. This sequence joins TRBV6-2 or TRBV6-3 and TRBJ2-7; TRBD1 aligns across 11 bases. The CDR3 contains 15 residues. V lost 3 bases to trimming and J lost 4 bases; unmatched junction nucleotides: 5. Germline V gene lookup returns CDR1 MNHEY and CDR2 SVGEGT. This chain's CDR3 is CASSYRTGGLYEQYF. CDR3 bases: TGTGCCAGCAGTTATCGGACAGGGGGCTTGTACGAGCAGTACTTC.

This clonotype was detected ten times or more. The CDR3 region has the DNA TGTGCCAGCAGCCGTGCTGTAGACAGGGACTATGGCTACACCTTC. Translation: CASSRAVDRDYGYTF. The V call is TRBV6-5, the J call TRBJ1-2; 7 bases are shared with TRBD1. CDR3 length: 15 amino acids. After removal of 6 bases from V and 3 bases from J, the junction contained 10 bases not matched to a gene. Looked up from germline, CDR1 is MNHEY and CDR2 is SVGAGI.

This clonotype was counted at least ten times. The genes are TRBV6-6 and TRBJ2-4, with a tentative D call TRBD2 (6 bases). Looked up from germline, CDR1 is MNHNY and CDR2 is SVGAGI (reference sequence). The CDR3 has 15 residues. V was clipped by 5 bases and J by 1 base, with 12 bases between them. The CDR3 spells CASSRSGGAKNIQYF. In DNA, the CDR3 is TGTGCCAGCAGTCGCTCTGGGGGGGCCAAAAACATTCAGTACTTC.

This clonotype occurred many times. The rearrangement joins TRBV19 to TRBJ2-3; possible D gene TRBD2, 6 bases. Trimming took 4 bases from V and 4 from J, leaving 9 bases between them. Germline V gene sequence: CDR1 LNHDA, CDR2 SQIVND (reference sequence). The CDR3 sequence is 13 residues long. CDR3 region: CASSKRAADTQYF. For the CDR3, the DNA is TGTGCCAGTAGTAAGCGGGCGGCAGATACGCAGTATTTT.

A remark on this clonotype: A much larger clone differs from this one at a single base, so this may be a read error. The rearrangement links TRBV6-2 or TRBV6-3 to TRBJ1-5, with TRBD1 identical over 7 bases. Germline V lookup: CDR1 MNHEY, CDR2 SVGEGT. The CDR3 length is 15 residues. DNA of the CDR3: TGTACCAGCAGTCCCATCCAGGAGGGGGCTCAGCCCCAGCATTTT. The encoded protein is CTSSPIQEGAQPQHF.

For this clonotype: A much larger clone differs by one base, so this may be a read error. The J gene is TRBJ2-1, the V gene TRBV7-6, with a possible D match to TRBD2 (5 bases). Germline V CDR1 and CDR2: SGHVS, FNYEAQ. The CDR3 loop spans 17 amino acids. The CDR3 DNA sequence: TGTGCCGGCAGCTTAGCGTCCCTAAAACCAAGCCCCAATGAGCAGTTCTTC. Its translation is CAGSLASLKPSPNEQFF. Combining the CDR3 with reference TRBV7-6 and TRBJ2-1 gives the whole variable domain GAGVSQSPRYKVTKRGQDVALRCDPISGHVSLYWYRQALGQGPEFLTYFNYEAQQDKSGLPNDRFSAERPEGSISTLTIQRTEQRDSAMYRCAGSLASLKPSPNEQFFGPGTRLTVL.

The chain employs TRBV9 and TRBJ2-2; D might be TRBD2 (7 bases). This CDR3 comprises 20 residues. The V and J ends lost 0 bases and 4 bases respectively, with 25 bases between them. From germline, CDR1 is SGDLS and CDR2 YYNGEE. The CDR3 here is CASSVVSAPLGGGATGELFF. DNA of the CDR3: TGTGCCAGCAGCGTAGTCTCGGCCCCCCTGGGGGGGGGGGCCACCGGGGAGCTGTTTTTT.

This chain links TRBV7-2 with TRBJ2-1; 11 nucleotides match TRBD2. The CDR3 is made up of 16 amino acids. The V segment lost 5 bases and the J segment 7 bases; nucleotides outside the gene matches: 10. Per the germline V gene, CDR1 is SGHTA and CDR2 is FQGNSA. The CDR3 is CASSLILAGGRNEQFF. The CDR3 coding sequence is TGTGCCAGCAGCCTGATTCTAGCGGGGGGCAGGAATGAGCAGTTCTTC.

This clonotype was counted many times. At one of its ends the junction is not consistent with the germline gene, which may arise from a read error. The chain combines TRBV7-7 with TRBJ2-2; D gene ambiguous. Germline CDR1 is SSHAT and CDR2 is FNYEAQ (reference sequence). The CDR3 runs 13 residues. The CDR3 is CASSSGYTGELFF. The CDR3 coding sequence is TGTGCTAGCAGCTCCGGATACACCGGGGAGCTGTTTTTT.

To note about this clonotype: Its ends do not fully match the called genes, so a read error is possible. This chain uses TRBV6-6 with TRBJ2-4; 7 bases match TRBD1. Germline CDR1 and CDR2: MNHNY and SVGAGI (reference sequence). The CDR3 is made up of 15 amino acids. The CDR3 loop is CASSSNRGAKTIQYF. The CDR3 DNA sequence: TGCGCCAGCAGTTCAAACAGGGGCGCCAAAACCATTCAGTACTTC.

This clonotype was seen ten or more times. The chain is built from TRBV20-1 and TRBJ2-3; 7 bases are shared with TRBD1. The CDR3 consists of 17 residues. V shed 6 bases and J 0 bases; nucleotides not matched to a gene: 15. Germline lookup yields CDR1 DFQATT and CDR2 SNEGSKA (reference sequence). CDR3 sequence reads: CSAPGTEKTSSTDTQYF. In DNA, the CDR3 is TGCAGTGCCCCCGGGACAGAAAAAACCTCTAGCACAGATACGCAGTATTTT.